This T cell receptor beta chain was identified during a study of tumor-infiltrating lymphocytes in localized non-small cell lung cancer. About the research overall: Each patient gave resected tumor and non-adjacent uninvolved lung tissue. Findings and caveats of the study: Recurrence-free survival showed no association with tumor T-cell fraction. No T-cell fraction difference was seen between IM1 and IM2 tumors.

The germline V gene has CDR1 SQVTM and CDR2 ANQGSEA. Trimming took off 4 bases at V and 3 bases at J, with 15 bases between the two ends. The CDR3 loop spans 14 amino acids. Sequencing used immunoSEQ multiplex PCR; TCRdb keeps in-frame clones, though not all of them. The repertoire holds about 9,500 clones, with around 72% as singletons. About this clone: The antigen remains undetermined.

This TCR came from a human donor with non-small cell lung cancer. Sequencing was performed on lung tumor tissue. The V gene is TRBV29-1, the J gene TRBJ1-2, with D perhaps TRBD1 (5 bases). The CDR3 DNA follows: TGCAGCGTTGGGGGGGATTTTATGGACTATGGCTACACCTTC. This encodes CSVGGDFMDYGYTF.